This TCR beta chain appears in the sequencing data of a study of T cell responses to AZD1222 COVID-19 vaccine. Study in general: Investigators merged groups given second doses at roughly 4 or roughly 12 weeks. General study results and limits: Unmutated variant regions are reportedly targeted by nearly half of spike-specific TCRs. At 160-218 and 743-854, vaccine-associated CD4 TCRs were dominant, and they spanned spike. Repertoire sampling happened only post peak T cell response.

The V gene's germline CDR1 is MNHEY and CDR2 SVGAGI. CDR3 length: 14 residues. Trimming at V came to 8 bases and at J to 5 bases, leaving 10 bases not matched to a gene. In the case of this clone: Its target is unknown.

TCRdb keeps only in-frame clones here, not all; method: immunoSEQ multiplex PCR. The sample yields 60,000 to 85,000 clones, roughly 85% seen once. The origin of this receptor is an adult in good health. The sample here was peripheral blood, taken on day 0 of AZD1222 vaccination. The chain recombines TRBV6-5 with TRBJ1-1, with TRBD1 matching 8 bases. The CDR3 spells CASVRGQVLTEAFF. DNA of the CDR3: TGTGCCAGCGTTAGGGGACAGGTGCTTACTGAAGCTTTCTTT.